This T cell receptor (beta chain) was recorded in a study of blood T cell repertoires in COVID-19. V lost 4 bases to trimming and J lost 8 bases; unmatched junction nucleotides: 5. CDR3 length: 14 amino acids. Germline assignment: CDR1 MGHRA and CDR2 YSYEKL. Here immunoSEQ multiplex PCR was the method, and the copy in TCRdb shows in-frame clones only, minus some. The sample has fewer than 55,000 clones; 81% are singletons. This TCR derives from a woman older than 75 with COVID-19, enrolled during active disease. This sequence joins TRBV4-1 and TRBJ1-4; 9 nucleotides line up with TRBD1. The sequencing sample was made of peripheral blood. The CDR3 DNA reads TGCGCCAGCAGCCCGGGACAGGGTTGGGAAAAACTGTTTTTT. Protein: CASSPGQGWEKLFF.